Listed below are T cell receptor beta chains from one sample, sequenced in a study of neoadjuvant nivolumab and ipilimumab in lung cancer. Sequencing was performed with immunoSEQ multiplex PCR; in TCRdb, only in-frame clones are kept and a portion is missing. The repertoire holds over 45,000 clones, about 89% seen once, with about 4% in the top ten. This specimen consisted of blood, obtained before neoadjuvant nivolumab, alone or with ipilimumab. The receptors were sampled from an adult with non-small cell lung cancer. Some clones in this sample may be carry-over from other donors' samples. CDR3s include the opening cysteine and the closing phenylalanine or tryptophan. D genes are given only for firm matches. Not every row has a clone size; where given, it reads once, few, many or a size class.

DNA	CDR3	size	D	V	J
TGTGCCTGGAATGGCGCCTACGAGCAGTACTTC	CAWNGAYEQYF	-	-	TRBV30	TRBJ2-7
TGTGCCAGTAGTCTCTACAGGGTGGACACCGGGGAGCTGTTTTTT	CASSLYRVDTGELFF	-	-	TRBV19	TRBJ2-2
TGTGCCAGCAGCGTTCAGGGACAGGGGGCCGGGACCCAGTACTTC	CASSVQGQGAGTQYF	-	TRBD1	TRBV7-9	TRBJ2-5
TGTGCCTGGAGTCGGGACAGCAATGAAAAACTGTTTTTT	CAWSRDSNEKLFF	few	TRBD1	TRBV30	TRBJ1-4
TGTGCCAGCTCACCGGACAGCTACGAGCAGTACTTC	CASSPDSYEQYF	few	-	TRBV18	TRBJ2-7
TGTGCCAGCAAACCGGAGGGGCTAGCGGGAGTTAACGAGCAGTACTTC	CASKPEGLAGVNEQYF	-	TRBD2	TRBV27	TRBJ2-7
TGCAGTGCACACAGTAACTATGGCTACACCTTC	CSAHSNYGYTF	-	-	TRBV20-1	TRBJ1-2
TGTGCCAGCAGCTTAGCGCGGGAGACCCAGTACTTC	CASSLARETQYF	-	-	TRBV7-2	TRBJ2-5
TGTGCCAGCAGCTTGAACCCGGGACCGGCTCATGAGCAGTTCTTC	CASSLNPGPAHEQFF	-	-	TRBV5-5	TRBJ2-1
TGTGCCAGCAGTTACTCAGCGGGAGTCGGCTACGAGCAGTACTTC	CASSYSAGVGYEQYF	-	TRBD2	TRBV6-5	TRBJ2-7
TGTGCCAGCAGTGGAATGGGACTCCCTCTGTACTTC	CASSGMGLPLYF	once	-	TRBV25-1	TRBJ2-5
TGTGCCAGCAGCCGTGACAGGGGGCACTACGAGCAGTACTTC	CASSRDRGHYEQYF	-	TRBD1	TRBV11-2	TRBJ2-7
TGTGCCAGCAGCATAGGCCCTCAAGAGACCCAGTACTTC	CASSIGPQETQYF	-	-	TRBV7-3	TRBJ2-5
TGTGCCAGTAAAAGGGTGACAGGACTCACTGAAGCTTTCTTT	CASKRVTGLTEAFF	once	-	TRBV19	TRBJ1-1
TGCGCCAGCAGCCCGGGACCATCCCCTAATACGCAGTATTTT	CASSPGPSPNTQYF	-	-	TRBV5-1	TRBJ2-3
TGTGCCAGCAGCTTGGTTCGGGGGTCTGAGACCCAGTACTTC	CASSLVRGSETQYF	-	-	TRBV5-4	TRBJ2-5
TGCGCCAGCAGCATCAGGGAGCGGAATGAGCAGTTCTTC	CASSIRERNEQFF	-	-	TRBV5-1	TRBJ2-1
TGTGCCAGCAGCTTAGGGGCAGGGGGCCGCAATCAGCCCCAGCATTTT	CASSLGAGGRNQPQHF	-	TRBD1	TRBV11-2	TRBJ1-5
TGTGCCAGCAGTGAAGCTAGGGGAGGCTACACCTTC	CASSEARGGYTF	-	-	TRBV6-1	TRBJ1-2
TGTGCCAGCAGTGAAAGGTGGGCCACTGAAGCTTTCTTT	CASSERWATEAFF	-	-	TRBV2	TRBJ1-1
TGTGCCAGCAGCGTAAGGGCGACGAACACTGAAGCTTTCTTT	CASSVRATNTEAFF	-	-	TRBV9	TRBJ1-1
TGCGCCAGCAGCTTGGTTGGGACCACTGAAGCTTTCTTT	CASSLVGTTEAFF	-	-	TRBV5-1	TRBJ1-1